This T cell receptor (beta chain) stems from a study of siplizumab effects on memory and regulatory T cells. Profiling relied on immunoSEQ multiplex PCR, and the TCRdb table lists in-frame clones only, not all of them. The sample has just over 40,000 clones, about 89% seen once. Trimming removed 8 bases from V and 0 bases from J, with 14 bases in between. The CDR3 loop spans 15 amino acids. Germline V gene sequence: CDR1 LNHDA, CDR2 SQIVND (reference sequence). The TCR originated in a human donor in good health. Material for sequencing was naive CD4+ T cells sorted from blood. J is TRBJ1-3 and V is TRBV19; tentative D call: TRBD1 (5 bases). For the CDR3, the DNA is TGTGCCAGTGATTCTCAGGGCTACTCTGGAAACACCATATATTTT. Its protein is CASDSQGYSGNTIYF.